These T cell receptor beta chains were read from a single sample in a study of shared clonotypes between healthy human individuals. This table comes from immunoSEQ multiplex PCR, and its TCRdb copy is limited to in-frame clones, with some not included. The profile shows roughly 520,000 clones, 90% to 97% of them singletons. The sequencing sample was made of naive CD4+ T cells sorted from blood. The receptors stem from a woman in her twenties or thirties in good health. Each CDR3 is given with its conserved first and last residue. D genes are given only for firm matches. Size is omitted from some rows. Given values are once, few, many or a class for expanded clones.

CDR3 protein | CDR3 DNA | V gene | clone size | J gene | D gene
CASSLMFGSEQYF | TGCGCCAGCAGCTTGATGTTCGGGAGCGAGCAGTACTTC | TRBV5-1 | . | TRBJ2-7 | .
CASSLDRSTDTQYF | TGTGCCAGCAGCTTGGACCGGAGCACAGATACGCAGTATTTT | TRBV5-4 | . | TRBJ2-3 | .
CAWSHGGYEQYF | TGTGCCTGGAGTCACGGTGGATACGAGCAGTACTTC | TRBV30 | . | TRBJ2-7 | .
CASSQEAVGGDRDGYQETQYF | TGCGCCAGCAGCCAAGAAGCTGTTGGGGGAGATAGAGATGGATACCAAGAGACCCAGTACTTC | TRBV4-1 | . | TRBJ2-5 | .
CATSSGIQDTQYF | TGTGCCACCTCGAGCGGGATACAAGATACGCAGTATTTT | TRBV27 | . | TRBJ2-3 | TRBD2
CASSDTLGYPSEQYF | TGTGCCAGCAGTGATACTTTGGGTTACCCCAGCGAGCAGTACTTC | TRBV6-1 | . | TRBJ2-7 | .
CASSKRIVNEQFF | TGTGCCAGCTCTAAACGGATAGTCAATGAGCAGTTCTTC | TRBV19 | . | TRBJ2-1 | .
CASSRATSPMEQFF | TGTGCCAGCAGTAGAGCGACTAGCCCCATGGAGCAGTTCTTC | TRBV28 | . | TRBJ2-1 | TRBD2
CASSEDGGTPYNEQFF | TGTGCCAGCAGTGAAGATGGCGGGACCCCCTACAATGAGCAGTTCTTC | TRBV2 | . | TRBJ2-1 | .
CASSLWTGAGNTIYF | TGTGCCAGCAGCTTGTGGACAGGAGCTGGAAACACCATATATTTT | TRBV11-2 | . | TRBJ1-3 | TRBD1
CASSFPSGYEQYF | TGTGCCAGCAGTTTCCCTAGCGGATACGAGCAGTACTTC | TRBV28 | few | TRBJ2-7 | TRBD2
CASTLAGGLPYEQYF | TGTGCCAGCACCCTAGCGGGAGGCCTCCCCTACGAGCAGTACTTC | TRBV2 | . | TRBJ2-7 | TRBD2
CASSLRVTTPNTQYF | TGTGCCAGCAGCTTACGGGTGACGACGCCTAATACGCAGTATTTT | TRBV7-3 | . | TRBJ2-3 | .
CASSLAWVAATYEQYF | TGTGCCAGCAGTTTAGCATGGGTTGCGGCCACCTACGAGCAGTACTTC | TRBV28 | . | TRBJ2-7 | .
CASSVADPTSSPGYF | TGTGCCAGCTCCGTGGCGGATCCTACGAGCAGCCCCGGGTACTTC | TRBV18 | . | TRBJ2-7 | .
CASSPVVGELFF | TGTGCCAGCAGTCCGGTGGTCGGGGAGCTGTTTTTT | TRBV28 | . | TRBJ2-2 | .
CASSSQGLAGHLTDTQYF | TGTGCCAGCAGCTCTCAGGGACTAGCGGGACATCTCACAGATACGCAGTATTTT | TRBV7-9 | . | TRBJ2-3 | TRBD2
CTSSQAGTGGCNSYNEQFF | TGCACCAGCAGCCAAGCCGGGACAGGGGGCTGCAACTCCTACAATGAGCAGTTCTTC | TRBV1 | . | TRBJ2-1 | .
CASRPGHSYEQYF | TGTGCCAGCAGACCGGGACACTCCTACGAGCAGTACTTC | TRBV7-8 | . | TRBJ2-7 | .
CASSFGHSSNQPQHF | TGTGCCAGCAGTTTCGGGCACTCTAGCAATCAGCCCCAGCATTTT | TRBV28 | . | TRBJ1-5 | .
CSVEVSGQPQHF | TGCAGCGTTGAGGTCTCGGGGCAGCCCCAGCATTTT | TRBV29-1 | . | TRBJ1-5 | .
CASSLGRGHQPQHF | TGTGCCAGCAGCTTAGGTCGGGGACATCAGCCCCAGCATTTT | TRBV7-8 | . | TRBJ1-5 | .
CASSHRRTPEAFF | TGTGCCAGCAGCCATCGCAGGACACCTGAAGCTTTCTTT | TRBV11-2 | . | TRBJ1-1 | .
CASSLGQKDTQYF | TGTGCCAGCAGCTTAGGACAGAAAGATACGCAGTATTTT | TRBV11-3 | once | TRBJ2-3 | .
CASTPGLAGGPTDTQYF | TGTGCCAGTACTCCGGGACTAGCGGGAGGGCCCACAGATACGCAGTATTTT | TRBV19 | . | TRBJ2-3 | TRBD2
CSYRVNTGELFF | TGCAGCTACAGGGTGAACACCGGGGAGCTGTTTTTT | TRBV29-1 | . | TRBJ2-2 | .
CASSFTGDYGYTF | TGCGCCAGCAGCTTCACAGGGGACTATGGCTACACCTTC | TRBV5-1 | . | TRBJ1-2 | TRBD1
CASIGSGAGRPQHF | TGTGCCAGTATTGGTTCGGGGGCAGGTAGGCCCCAGCATTTT | TRBV19 | . | TRBJ1-5 | .
CASSPPLSREQYF | TGTGCCAGCTCACCACCGTTGAGCCGCGAGCAGTACTTC | TRBV18 | . | TRBJ2-7 | .
CASKGGPDTEAFF | TGCGCCAGCAAGGGGGGGCCGGACACTGAAGCTTTCTTT | TRBV5-1 | . | TRBJ1-1 | .
CASSSRVSTDTQYF | TGCGCCAGCAGCTCCAGGGTGAGCACAGATACGCAGTATTTT | TRBV5-1 | . | TRBJ2-3 | .
CASMQKPYGYTF | TGTGCCAGCATGCAGAAACCCTATGGCTACACCTTC | TRBV2 | . | TRBJ1-2 | .
CASSQVLSGAAEAFF | TGCGCCAGCAGCCAAGTTTTGTCTGGGGCCGCTGAAGCTTTCTTT | TRBV4-1 | . | TRBJ1-1 | .
CASSLELLTDTQYF | TGCGCCAGCAGCTTGGAATTGCTGACAGATACGCAGTATTTT | TRBV5-1 | . | TRBJ2-3 | .
CAISDQGAYEQYF | TGTGCCATCAGTGATCAGGGCGCCTACGAGCAGTACTTC | TRBV10-3 | . | TRBJ2-7 | .
CASSLALDRKSYEQYF | TGCGCCAGCAGCTTGGCCCTGGACAGGAAATCCTACGAGCAGTACTTC | TRBV5-1 | . | TRBJ2-7 | TRBD1
CASSLQGYQPQHF | TGTGCCAGCAGTCTACAGGGGTATCAGCCCCAGCATTTT | TRBV6-6 | . | TRBJ1-5 | TRBD1
CASSPPGGMNTEAFF | TGCGCCAGCAGCCCCCCGGGGGGGATGAACACTGAAGCTTTCTTT | TRBV5-1 | . | TRBJ1-1 | .
CASSLISRPGELFF | TGTGCCAGCAGCCTAATTTCTAGACCCGGGGAGCTGTTTTTT | TRBV7-9 | once | TRBJ2-2 | .
CSVVESSADAFF | TGCAGCGTTGTGGAATCGAGCGCCGACGCTTTCTTT | TRBV29-1 | . | TRBJ1-1 | .
CASSSRDRGLAGYTF | TGTGCCAGCTCATCGAGGGACAGGGGGCTTGCGGGCTACACCTTC | TRBV18 | . | TRBJ1-2 | TRBD1
CASSQDRAGGYTF | TGCGCCAGCAGCCAAGACAGGGCGGGTGGCTACACCTTC | TRBV4-1 | few | TRBJ1-2 | .
CATTQVAGSTDTQYF | TGCGCCACCACCCAGGTAGCGGGGAGCACAGATACGCAGTATTTT | TRBV5-1 | . | TRBJ2-3 | TRBD2
CASSQDERGTDTQYF | TGTGCCAGCAGCCAAGATGAGAGGGGAACAGATACGCAGTATTTT | TRBV4-2 | once | TRBJ2-3 | .
CASSSDGTGVYEQYF | TGTGCCAGCAGCTCCGACGGGACAGGGGTATACGAGCAGTACTTC | TRBV7-9 | once | TRBJ2-7 | TRBD1
CASSRDRRTGELFF | TGTGCCAGCAGCAGGGACAGGCGGACCGGGGAGCTGTTTTTT | TRBV27 | . | TRBJ2-2 | TRBD1
CASSLALVRSEQFF | TGTGCCAGCAGCTTAGCTCTAGTTCGGAGTGAGCAGTTCTTC | TRBV11-2 | . | TRBJ2-1 | .
CASREPGRSTDTQYF | TGTGCCAGCAGGGAACCGGGCCGAAGCACAGATACGCAGTATTTT | TRBV6-1 | . | TRBJ2-3 | .
CASRTGGNSNQPQHF | TGTGCCAGCAGGACAGGGGGAAATAGCAATCAGCCCCAGCATTTT | TRBV6-1 | . | TRBJ1-5 | TRBD1